This T cell receptor beta chain was documented in a study of regulatory T cells in long-lasting Graves disease. General study results and limits: New patients shared fewer public clonotypes (about 1,000) than persistent patients did (around 2,700). Under persistent disease, TRBV28, TRBJ1-2 and TRBJ2-5 were used preferentially.

The time point is: persistent/refractory GD, antithyroid drugs over 5 years with positive TRAb. Following extraction of RNA from PBMCs, that RNA was used to make the TCR library. This clonotype was seen many times. What it binds is not known. Arm-PCR of CDR3 regions and iRepertoire HTBI primers were used to build TCR beta libraries. TCRdb redid the calling of the multiplex PCR reads with MiXCR, one entry per CDR3 protein. The sample holds about half a million distinct CDR3 sequences, less than 25% seen once. CDR3 length equals 15 residues. V shed 2 bases and J 5 bases; nucleotides not matched to a gene: 3. CDR1 is SGHDT, CDR2 YYEEEE, per germline.

Sequences were derived from peripheral blood mononuclear cells (PBMCs), sampled when the disease was refractory, from a patient treated with antithyroid drugs. The clonotype was recovered from a female donor with Graves disease. The V and J genes are TRBV5-6 and TRBJ2-5; 13 bases match TRBD2. The CDR3 reads CASSFGTSGIETQYF. The CDR3 DNA is TGTGCCAGCAGCTTCGGGACTAGCGGGATTGAGACCCAGTACTTC.